A selection of T cell receptor beta chains follows, all from one sample in a study of early T cells in non-severe SARS-CoV-2 infection. TCRdb reanalysed the 5' RACE reads using MiXCR and keeps one entry per CDR3 protein. The table has under 85,000 distinct CDR3 sequences, more than 13% seen once. Sequencing used whole blood. These receptors all stem from an adult who was a healthcare worker with PCR-confirmed SARS-CoV-2 infection or an uninfected control (not recorded which). Each CDR3 is given with its conserved first and last residue. Each record gives: CDR3 protein, CDR3 DNA, J gene, clone size, V gene, D gene. D genes are given only for firm matches. Rows give clone size only sometimes, using once, few, many, or a class for an expanded clone.

CDR3: CSARTLASGANVLTF
DNA: TGCAGTGCCCGGACCCTCGCCTCTGGGGCCAACGTCCTGACTTTC
J: TRBJ2-6
size: few
V: TRBV20-1
D: .

CDR3: CASSRTGGRVDTQYF
DNA: TGTGCCAGCAGCCGGACGGGGGGCCGTGTAGATACGCAGTATTTT
J: TRBJ2-3
size: few
V: TRBV7-3
D: .

CDR3: CASSRMTGGSTDTQYF
DNA: TGTGCCAGCAGCCGGATGACAGGGGGCAGCACAGATACGCAGTATTTT
J: TRBJ2-3
size: few
V: TRBV9
D: TRBD1

CDR3: CASSPGIEQFF
DNA: TGTGCCAGCAGTCCGGGGATCGAGCAGTTCTTC
J: TRBJ2-1
size: few
V: TRBV7-9
D: .

CDR3: CASSLGFRDTEAFF
DNA: TGTGCCAGCAGTTTAGGGTTCAGGGACACTGAAGCTTTCTTT
J: TRBJ1-1
size: .
V: TRBV12-3/TRBV12-4
D: .

CDR3: CASTRVLTGELFF
DNA: TGCGCCAGCACGAGGGTCCTCACCGGGGAGCTGTTTTTT
J: TRBJ2-2
size: few
V: TRBV5-1
D: .

CDR3: CASSLTSGDTEAFF
DNA: TGTGCCAGCAGCTTAACGTCCGGCGATACTGAAGCTTTCTTT
J: TRBJ1-1
size: many
V: TRBV7-6
D: .

CDR3: CSVEGDRATEAFF
DNA: TGCAGCGTTGAGGGGGACAGGGCCACTGAAGCTTTCTTT
J: TRBJ1-1
size: few
V: TRBV29-1
D: TRBD1

CDR3: CSVAGTGETQYF
DNA: TGCAGCGTTGCGGGGACGGGAGAGACCCAGTACTTC
J: TRBJ2-5
size: many
V: TRBV29-1
D: .

CDR3: CSARDGTAARYEQYF
DNA: TGCAGTGCTAGAGATGGGACGGCGGCACGCTACGAGCAGTACTTC
J: TRBJ2-7
size: few
V: TRBV20-1
D: .

CDR3: CSVRNRVNTEAFF
DNA: TGCAGCGTGCGGAACAGGGTGAACACTGAAGCTTTCTTT
J: TRBJ1-1
size: .
V: TRBV29-1
D: .

CDR3: CASSLESTGPYEQYF
DNA: TGTGCCAGCAGCTTAGAATCGACGGGACCCTACGAGCAGTACTTC
J: TRBJ2-7
size: many
V: TRBV7-2
D: .

CDR3: CACTGPQYEQYF
DNA: TGTGCCTGCACCGGACCCCAATACGAGCAGTACTTC
J: TRBJ2-7
size: .
V: TRBV30
D: .

CDR3: CASSYGQGIDNEQFF
DNA: TGTGCCAGCAGCTATGGACAGGGGATTGACAATGAGCAGTTCTTC
J: TRBJ2-1
size: .
V: TRBV7-6
D: TRBD1

CDR3: CASCVTSGGSEQYF
DNA: TGTGCCAGCTGTGTGACTAGCGGGGGGTCAGAGCAGTACTTC
J: TRBJ2-7
size: .
V: TRBV12-3/TRBV12-4
D: TRBD2

CDR3: CASRPASGGANEQFF
DNA: TGTGCCAGCAGACCCGCTAGCGGGGGGGCGAATGAGCAGTTCTTC
J: TRBJ2-1
size: .
V: TRBV28
D: TRBD2

CDR3: CSARDGPEGIKNIQYF
DNA: TGCAGTGCTAGAGATGGCCCGGAGGGGATAAAAAACATTCAGTACTTC
J: TRBJ2-4
size: .
V: TRBV20-1
D: .

CDR3: CASSSGTGYSNQPQHF
DNA: TGTGCCAGCAGCTCGGGGACCGGTTATAGCAATCAGCCCCAGCATTTT
J: TRBJ1-5
size: few
V: TRBV7-2
D: .

CDR3: CASSLVSVSGDEQFF
DNA: TGTGCCAGCAGCTTGGTTTCCGTTTCCGGGGACGAGCAGTTCTTC
J: TRBJ2-1
size: few
V: TRBV5-4
D: .

CDR3: CASSAGLGDTGELFF
DNA: TGTGCCAGCAGCGCTGGACTAGGGGACACCGGGGAGCTGTTTTTT
J: TRBJ2-2
size: few
V: TRBV7-6
D: TRBD2

CDR3: CASSPPTPFISTQYF
DNA: TGTGCCAGCTCACCACCAACCCCGTTTATCAGTACGCAGTATTTT
J: TRBJ2-3
size: .
V: TRBV18
D: .

CDR3: CSAPGTASYEQYF
DNA: TGCAGTGCCCCGGGGACAGCCTCCTACGAGCAGTACTTC
J: TRBJ2-7
size: .
V: TRBV20-1
D: TRBD1

CDR3: CASSTWGAQVDTQYF
DNA: TGCGCCAGCAGCACCTGGGGGGCTCAGGTAGATACGCAGTATTTT
J: TRBJ2-3
size: few
V: TRBV5-1
D: .

CDR3: CASSQAGQGTSYEQYF
DNA: TGTGCCAGCAGCCAAGCTGGACAGGGAACCTCCTACGAGCAGTACTTC
J: TRBJ2-7
size: few
V: TRBV3-1
D: TRBD1

CDR3: CASATGGGTDTQYF
DNA: TGTGCCAGCGCGACAGGGGGGGGCACAGATACGCAGTATTTT
J: TRBJ2-3
size: few
V: TRBV28
D: TRBD1

CDR3: CASSLGGPRAKNIQYF
DNA: TGTGCCAGCAGCTTGGGAGGGCCCAGAGCCAAAAACATTCAGTACTTC
J: TRBJ2-4
size: few
V: TRBV5-4
D: .

CDR3: CASSSSQAPYEQYF
DNA: TGTGCCAGCTCCTCCTCCCAAGCTCCCTACGAGCAGTACTTC
J: TRBJ2-7
size: .
V: TRBV18
D: .

CDR3: CASIPPGGGKILGSQHF
DNA: TGTGCCAGCATACCGCCCGGGGGAGGAAAAATTCTCGGGTCCCAGCATTTT
J: TRBJ1-5
size: .
V: TRBV6-5
D: .

CDR3: CASSRGDTQYF
DNA: TGTGCCAGCAGTAGGGGGGATACGCAGTATTTT
J: TRBJ2-3
size: few
V: TRBV28
D: .

CDR3: CASSPGTNYGYTF
DNA: TGTGCCAGCAGCCCAGGGACTAACTATGGCTACACCTTC
J: TRBJ1-2
size: many
V: TRBV7-2
D: .

CDR3: CASSRRDYIYNEQFF
DNA: TGTGCCAGCAGCCGCCGGGACTACATCTACAATGAGCAGTTCTTC
J: TRBJ2-1
size: few
V: TRBV7-9
D: TRBD2

CDR3: CASSVRTGNSPLHF
DNA: TGTGCCAGCAGTGTGCGGACAGGGAACTCACCCCTCCACTTT
J: TRBJ1-6
size: few
V: TRBV7-8
D: TRBD1

CDR3: CSVGARLAGVNEQFF
DNA: TGCAGCGTTGGGGCACGACTAGCGGGGGTCAATGAGCAGTTCTTC
J: TRBJ2-1
size: .
V: TRBV29-1
D: TRBD2

CDR3: CSFMGPLDTNSGNTIYF
DNA: TGCAGCTTCATGGGCCCCTTGGACACCAACTCTGGAAACACCATATATTTT
J: TRBJ1-3
size: .
V: TRBV29-1
D: .

CDR3: CASTGQTNNEQFF
DNA: TGTGCCAGCACAGGGCAGACTAACAATGAGCAGTTCTTC
J: TRBJ2-1
size: .
V: TRBV7-9
D: .

CDR3: CASKGGGTEAFF
DNA: TGTGCCAGCAAAGGAGGAGGCACTGAAGCTTTCTTT
J: TRBJ1-1
size: .
V: TRBV6-5
D: .

CDR3: CASSQAGGHGTQYF
DNA: TGTGCCAGCAGCCAAGCTGGGGGCCACGGGACCCAGTACTTC
J: TRBJ2-5
size: many
V: TRBV14
D: .

CDR3: CASSLRQVVSYEQYF
DNA: TGTGCCAGCAGCTTACGACAGGTTGTCTCCTACGAGCAGTACTTC
J: TRBJ2-7
size: few
V: TRBV13
D: .

CDR3: CATQGGPTDTQYF
DNA: TGTGCCACCCAAGGGGGGCCGACAGATACGCAGTATTTT
J: TRBJ2-3
size: few
V: TRBV7-9
D: .

CDR3: CSARGLARDEQFF
DNA: TGCAGTGCTAGGGGACTAGCGAGGGATGAGCAGTTCTTC
J: TRBJ2-1
size: .
V: TRBV20-1
D: TRBD2

CDR3: CASRSGQGAHEQYF
DNA: TGTGCCAGCAGGAGCGGACAGGGAGCCCACGAGCAGTACTTC
J: TRBJ2-7
size: few
V: TRBV2
D: TRBD1